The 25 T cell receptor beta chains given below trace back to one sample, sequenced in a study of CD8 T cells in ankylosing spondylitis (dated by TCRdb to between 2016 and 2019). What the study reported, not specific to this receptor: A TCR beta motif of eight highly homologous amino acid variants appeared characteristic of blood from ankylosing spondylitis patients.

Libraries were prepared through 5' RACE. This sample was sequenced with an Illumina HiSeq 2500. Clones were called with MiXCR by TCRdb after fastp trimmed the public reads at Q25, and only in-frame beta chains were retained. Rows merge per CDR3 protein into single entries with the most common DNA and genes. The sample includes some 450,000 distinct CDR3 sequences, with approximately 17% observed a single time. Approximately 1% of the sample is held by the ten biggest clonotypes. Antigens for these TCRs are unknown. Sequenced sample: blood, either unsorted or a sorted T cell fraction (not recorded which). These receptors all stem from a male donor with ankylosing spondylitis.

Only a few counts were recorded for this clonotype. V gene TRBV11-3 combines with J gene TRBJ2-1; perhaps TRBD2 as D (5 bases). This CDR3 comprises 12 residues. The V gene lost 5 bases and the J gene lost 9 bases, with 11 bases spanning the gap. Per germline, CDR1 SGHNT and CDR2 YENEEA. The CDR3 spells CASSLLEAEQFF. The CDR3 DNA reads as TGTGCCAGCAGCCTTCTGGAGGCTGAGCAGTTCTTC.

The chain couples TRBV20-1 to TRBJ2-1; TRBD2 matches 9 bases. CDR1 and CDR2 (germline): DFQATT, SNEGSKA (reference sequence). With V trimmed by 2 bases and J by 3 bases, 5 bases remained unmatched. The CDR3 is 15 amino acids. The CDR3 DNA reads TGCAGTGCTAGACCTCGACTAGCGGTCTACAATGAGCAGTTCTTC. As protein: CSARPRLAVYNEQFF.

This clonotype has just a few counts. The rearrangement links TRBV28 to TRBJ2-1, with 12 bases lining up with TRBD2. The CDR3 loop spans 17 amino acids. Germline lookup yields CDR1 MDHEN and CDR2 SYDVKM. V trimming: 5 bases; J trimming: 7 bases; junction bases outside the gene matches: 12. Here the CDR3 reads CASSPQRLAGGRNEQFF. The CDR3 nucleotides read TGTGCCAGCAGTCCCCAAAGGCTAGCGGGAGGGCGGAATGAGCAGTTCTTC.

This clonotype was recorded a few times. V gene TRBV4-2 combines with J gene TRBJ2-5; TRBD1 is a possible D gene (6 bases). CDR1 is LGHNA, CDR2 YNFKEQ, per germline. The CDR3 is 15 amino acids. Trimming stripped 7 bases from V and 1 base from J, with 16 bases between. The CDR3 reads CASTIADRPQETQYF. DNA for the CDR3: TGTGCCAGCACCATTGCTGACAGGCCCCAAGAGACCCAGTACTTC.

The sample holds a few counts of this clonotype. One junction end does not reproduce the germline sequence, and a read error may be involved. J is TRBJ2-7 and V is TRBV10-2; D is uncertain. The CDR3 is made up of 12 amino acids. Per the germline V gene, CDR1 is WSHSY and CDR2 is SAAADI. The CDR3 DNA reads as TGCGCCAGCAGTGGACTGGTTTACGAGCAGTATTTC. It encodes CASSGLVYEQYF.

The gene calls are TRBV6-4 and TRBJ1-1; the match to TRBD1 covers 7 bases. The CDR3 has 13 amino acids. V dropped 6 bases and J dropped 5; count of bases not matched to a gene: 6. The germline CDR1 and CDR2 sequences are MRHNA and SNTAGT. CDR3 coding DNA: TGTGCCAGCAGCAGGGGGTCGAATACTGAAGCTTTCTTT. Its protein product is CASSRGSNTEAFF.

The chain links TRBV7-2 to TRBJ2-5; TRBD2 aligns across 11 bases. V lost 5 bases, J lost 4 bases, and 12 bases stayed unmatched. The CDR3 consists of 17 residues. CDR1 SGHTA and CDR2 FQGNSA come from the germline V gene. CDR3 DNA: TGTGCCAGCAGCCCAAATATGGGGCTAGCGGGAGGAGAGACCCAGTACTTC. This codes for CASSPNMGLAGGETQYF.

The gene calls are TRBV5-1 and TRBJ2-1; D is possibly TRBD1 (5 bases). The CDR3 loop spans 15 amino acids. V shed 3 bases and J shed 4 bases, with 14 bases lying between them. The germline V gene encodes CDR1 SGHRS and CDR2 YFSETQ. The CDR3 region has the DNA TGCGCCAGCAGCTGGGCGGCAGGGCAATACAATGAGCAGTTCTTC. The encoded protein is CASSWAAGQYNEQFF.

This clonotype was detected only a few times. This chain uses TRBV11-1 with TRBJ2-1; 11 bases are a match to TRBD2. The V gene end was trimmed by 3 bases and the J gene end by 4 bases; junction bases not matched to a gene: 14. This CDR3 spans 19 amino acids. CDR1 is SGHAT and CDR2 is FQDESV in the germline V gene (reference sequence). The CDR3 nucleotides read TGTGCCAGCAGCTTGGCGCCGCGGCTAGCGGGGGGCGAGTACAATGAGCAGTTCTTC. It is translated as CASSLAPRLAGGEYNEQFF.

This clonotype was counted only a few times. CDR3 region: CASSLVGRPSDQYF. CDR3 coding DNA: TGTGCCAGCAGCTTAGTCGGCAGGCCCTCTGACCAGTACTTC. V gene TRBV11-2 combines with J gene TRBJ2-5; D not certain. The CDR3 sequence is 14 residues long. Trimming removed 1 base at V and 10 bases at J, with 16 bases between. Looked up from germline, CDR1 is SGHAT and CDR2 is FQNNGV.

The DNA for the CDR3 is TGCAGTGCTCGAACGGACAGGGTGAACACTGAAGCTTTCTTT. It translates to CSARTDRVNTEAFF. The V call is TRBV20-1, the J call TRBJ1-1, with 8 nucleotides matching TRBD1. Trimming removed 5 bases from V and 0 bases from J; junction bases left unmatched: 5. The germline V gene encodes CDR1 DFQATT and CDR2 SNEGSKA (reference sequence). This CDR3 is built from 14 residues.

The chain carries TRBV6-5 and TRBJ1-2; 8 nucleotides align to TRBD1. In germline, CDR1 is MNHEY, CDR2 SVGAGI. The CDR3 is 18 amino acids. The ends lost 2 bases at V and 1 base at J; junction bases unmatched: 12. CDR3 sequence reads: CASSYVTTGAGINYGYTF. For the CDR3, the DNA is TGTGCCAGCAGTTACGTAACGACAGGGGCAGGGATTAACTATGGCTACACCTTC.

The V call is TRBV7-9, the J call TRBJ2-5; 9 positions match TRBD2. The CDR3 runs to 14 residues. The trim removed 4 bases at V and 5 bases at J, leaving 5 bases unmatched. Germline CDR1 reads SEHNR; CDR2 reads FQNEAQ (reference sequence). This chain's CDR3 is CASSSGTSLETQYF. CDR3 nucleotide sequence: TGTGCCAGCAGCTCAGGGACTAGCCTTGAGACCCAGTACTTC.

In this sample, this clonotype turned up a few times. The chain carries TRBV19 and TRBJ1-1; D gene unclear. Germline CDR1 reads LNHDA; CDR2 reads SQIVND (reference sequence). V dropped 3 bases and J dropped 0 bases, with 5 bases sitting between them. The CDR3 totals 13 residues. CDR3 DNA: TGTGCCAGTAGTATCGCCGTGAACACTGAAGCTTTCTTT. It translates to CASSIAVNTEAFF.

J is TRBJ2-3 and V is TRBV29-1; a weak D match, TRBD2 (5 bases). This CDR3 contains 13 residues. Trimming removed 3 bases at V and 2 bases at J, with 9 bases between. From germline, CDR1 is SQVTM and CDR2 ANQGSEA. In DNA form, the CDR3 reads TGCAGCGTTGATAGAGGGAACACAGATACGCAGTATTTT. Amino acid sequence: CSVDRGNTDTQYF.

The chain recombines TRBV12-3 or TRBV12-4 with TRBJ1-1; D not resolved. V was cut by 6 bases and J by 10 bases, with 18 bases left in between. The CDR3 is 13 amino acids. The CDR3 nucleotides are TGTGCCAGCAGCCCTACGGCGGAGGTTGGAGCTTTCTTT. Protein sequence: CASSPTAEVGAFF.

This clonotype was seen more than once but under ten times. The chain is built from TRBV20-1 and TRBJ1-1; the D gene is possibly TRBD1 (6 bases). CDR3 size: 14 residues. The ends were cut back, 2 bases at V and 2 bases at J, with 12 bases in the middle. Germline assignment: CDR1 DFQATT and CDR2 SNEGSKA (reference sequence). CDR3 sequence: CSARLGGANTEAFF. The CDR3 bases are TGCAGTGCTAGACTCGGGGGCGCAAACACTGAAGCTTTCTTT.

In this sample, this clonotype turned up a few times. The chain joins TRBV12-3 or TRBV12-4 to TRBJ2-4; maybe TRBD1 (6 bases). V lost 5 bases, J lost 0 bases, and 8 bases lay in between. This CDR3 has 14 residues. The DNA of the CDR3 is TGTGCCAGCAGTGGGACACTAGCCAAAAACATTCAGTACTTC. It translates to CASSGTLAKNIQYF.

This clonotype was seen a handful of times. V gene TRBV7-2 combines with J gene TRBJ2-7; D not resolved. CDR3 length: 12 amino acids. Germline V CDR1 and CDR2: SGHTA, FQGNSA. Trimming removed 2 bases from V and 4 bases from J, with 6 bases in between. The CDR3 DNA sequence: TGTGCCAGCAGCTTACAACAGTACGAGCAGTACTTC. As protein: CASSLQQYEQYF.

In DNA, the CDR3 is TGCAGTGCTCAGACGGGGTACAATGAGCAGTTCTTC. This codes for CSAQTGYNEQFF. The chain uses TRBV20-1 and TRBJ2-1; D perhaps matches TRBD2 (5 bases). The germline gives CDR1 DFQATT, CDR2 SNEGSKA (reference sequence). CDR3 length equals 12 residues. Between the trimmed V and J ends, which lost 5 bases and 4 bases, there was a span of 9 bases.

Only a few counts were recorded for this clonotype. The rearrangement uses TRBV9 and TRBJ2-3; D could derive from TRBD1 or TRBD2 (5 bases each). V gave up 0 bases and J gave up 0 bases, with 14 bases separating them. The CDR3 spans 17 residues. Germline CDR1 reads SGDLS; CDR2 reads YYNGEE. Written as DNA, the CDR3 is TGTGCCAGCAGCGTAGCCGGGGCGACAACTAGCACAGATACGCAGTATTTT. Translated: CASSVAGATTSTDTQYF.

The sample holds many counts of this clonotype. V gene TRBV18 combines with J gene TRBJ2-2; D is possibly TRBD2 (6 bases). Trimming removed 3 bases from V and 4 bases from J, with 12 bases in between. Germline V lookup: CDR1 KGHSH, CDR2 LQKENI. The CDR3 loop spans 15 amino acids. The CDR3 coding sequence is TGTGCCAGCTCACCGTCGGGAGTTCGCACCGGGGAGCTGTTTTTT. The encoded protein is CASSPSGVRTGELFF.

CDR3 amino acids: CASSSPTSGGSLGSPLHF. DNA for the CDR3: TGTGCCAGCAGCTCGCCTACGTCAGGGGGCTCTCTAGGATCACCCCTCCACTTT. The V gene is TRBV11-2, the J gene TRBJ1-6; TRBD1 agrees at 8 bases. The junction had 18 bases not matched to a gene; V was cut back by 4 bases and J by 10 bases. The V gene's germline CDR1 is SGHAT and CDR2 FQNNGV. CDR3 length: 18 amino acids.

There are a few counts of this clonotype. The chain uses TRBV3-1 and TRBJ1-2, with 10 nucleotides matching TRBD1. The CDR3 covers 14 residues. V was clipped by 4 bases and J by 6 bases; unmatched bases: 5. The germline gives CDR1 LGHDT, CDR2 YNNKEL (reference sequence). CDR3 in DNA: TGTGCCAGCAGCCTCCGGGACAGGGGTGATGGCTACACCTTC. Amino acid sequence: CASSLRDRGDGYTF. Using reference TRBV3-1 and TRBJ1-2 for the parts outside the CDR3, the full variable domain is DTAVSQTPKYLVTQMGNDKSIKCEQNLGHDTMYWYKQDSKKFLKIMFSYNNKELIINETVPNRFSPKSPDKAHLNLHINSLELGDSAVYFCASSLRDRGDGYTFGSGTRLTVV.

The CDR3 loop reads CAWSRAGGAYNEQFF. CDR3 DNA sequence: TGTGCCTGGAGTCGAGCGGGAGGTGCCTACAATGAGCAGTTCTTC. V gene TRBV30 combines with J gene TRBJ2-1; TRBD2 aligns across 9 bases. The length of the CDR3 is 15 residues. Losses at the gene ends were 2 bases for V and 2 bases for J; bases not matched to a gene: 4. The germline V gene has CDR1 GTSNPN and CDR2 SVGIG (reference sequence).